Included here is one TCR beta chain sequence, with context. Germline loops: CDR1 SGHRS, CDR2 YFSETQ. V lost 0 bases, J lost 5 bases, and 0 bases stayed unmatched. This CDR3 is 13 amino acids long. The record originates from a study of T cell changes during pregnancy in multiple sclerosis. Method: immunoSEQ multiplex PCR; TCRdb's copy keeps in-frame clones and lacks some. The sample comprises roughly 30,000 clones, about 93% of which are singletons, and around 0.4% rests with the top ten. The chain is built from TRBV5-1 and TRBJ2-3; 7 positions match TRBD1. The material was CD4+ T cells from peripheral blood mononuclear cells, obtained in the second trimester of pregnancy. This sequence originates from a female donor with multiple sclerosis, enrolled in a pregnancy study. CDR3 DNA sequence: TGCGCCAGCAGCTTGGACAGGGGAGATACGCAGTATTTT. Translated: CASSLDRGDTQYF.